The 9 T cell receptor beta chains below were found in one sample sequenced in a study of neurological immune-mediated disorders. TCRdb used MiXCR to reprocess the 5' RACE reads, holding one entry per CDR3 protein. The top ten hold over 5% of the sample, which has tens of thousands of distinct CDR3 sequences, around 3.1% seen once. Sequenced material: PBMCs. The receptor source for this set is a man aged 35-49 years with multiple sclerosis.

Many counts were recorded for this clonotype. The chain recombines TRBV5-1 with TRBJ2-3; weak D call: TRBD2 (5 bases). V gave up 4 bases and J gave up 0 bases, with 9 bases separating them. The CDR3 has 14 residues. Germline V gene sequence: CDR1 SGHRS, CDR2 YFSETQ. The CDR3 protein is CASSPDSSTDTQYF. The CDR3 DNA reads TGCGCCAGCAGCCCGGACTCTAGCACAGATACGCAGTATTTT.

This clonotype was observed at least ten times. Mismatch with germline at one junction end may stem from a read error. CDR3 residues: CASKPRGGTDSPLNF. CDR3 DNA sequence: TGTGCCAGCAAACCGAGGGGAGGTACGGATTCACCCCTCAACTTT. The chain couples TRBV2 to TRBJ1-6; possible D gene TRBD1, 5 bases. The CDR3 is 15 amino acids. The germline V gene encodes CDR1 SNHLY and CDR2 FYNNEI. The full variable domain, in which reference TRBV2 and TRBJ1-6 provide the parts outside the CDR3, is EPEVTQTPSHQVTQMGQEVILRCVPISNHLYFYWYRQILGQKVEFLVSFYNNEISEKSEIFDDQFSVERPDGSNFTLKIRSTKLEDSAMYFCASKPRGGTDSPLNFGNGTRLTVT.

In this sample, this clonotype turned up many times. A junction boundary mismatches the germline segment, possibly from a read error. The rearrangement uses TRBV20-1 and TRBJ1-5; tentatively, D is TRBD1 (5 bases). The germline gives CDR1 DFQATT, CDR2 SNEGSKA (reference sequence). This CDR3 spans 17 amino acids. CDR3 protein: CSARGPTGTVSNQPQNF. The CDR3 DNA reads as TGCAGTGCTAGAGGTCCGACCGGGACCGTTAGCAATCAGCCCCAGAATTTT.

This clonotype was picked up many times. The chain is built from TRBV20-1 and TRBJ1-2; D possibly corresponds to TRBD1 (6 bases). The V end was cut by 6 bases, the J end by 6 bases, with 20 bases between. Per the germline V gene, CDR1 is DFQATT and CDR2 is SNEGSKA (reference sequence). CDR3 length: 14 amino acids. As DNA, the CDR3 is TGCAGTGCGCCGCCTGGGGGGGCGTATAATGGCTACACCTTC. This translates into CSAPPGGAYNGYTF.

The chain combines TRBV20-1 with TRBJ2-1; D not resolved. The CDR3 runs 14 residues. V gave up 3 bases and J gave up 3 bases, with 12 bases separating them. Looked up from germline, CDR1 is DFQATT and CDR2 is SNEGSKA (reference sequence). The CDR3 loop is CSASLPGGYNEQFF. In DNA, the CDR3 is TGCAGTGCTAGTTTGCCGGGCGGCTACAATGAGCAGTTCTTC.

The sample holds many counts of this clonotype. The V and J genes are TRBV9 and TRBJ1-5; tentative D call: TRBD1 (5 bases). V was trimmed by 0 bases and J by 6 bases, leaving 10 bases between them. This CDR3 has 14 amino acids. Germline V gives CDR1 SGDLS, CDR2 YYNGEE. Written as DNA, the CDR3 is TGTGCCAGCAGCGTAGAGGGGCAGGGTCAGCCCCAGCATTTT. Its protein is CASSVEGQGQPQHF.

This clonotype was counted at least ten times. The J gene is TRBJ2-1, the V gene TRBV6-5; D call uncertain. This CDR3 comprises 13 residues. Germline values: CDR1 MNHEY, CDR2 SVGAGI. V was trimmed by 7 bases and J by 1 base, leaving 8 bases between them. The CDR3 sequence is CASTQGSYNEQFF. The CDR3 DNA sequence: TGTGCCAGCACCCAAGGATCCTACAATGAGCAGTTCTTC.

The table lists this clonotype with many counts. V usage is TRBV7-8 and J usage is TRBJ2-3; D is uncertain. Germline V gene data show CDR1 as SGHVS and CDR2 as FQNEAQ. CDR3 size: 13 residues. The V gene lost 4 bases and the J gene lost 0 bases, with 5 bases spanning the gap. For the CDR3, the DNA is TGTGCCAGCAGCTCTAGTAGCACAGATACGCAGTATTTT. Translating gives CASSSSSTDTQYF.

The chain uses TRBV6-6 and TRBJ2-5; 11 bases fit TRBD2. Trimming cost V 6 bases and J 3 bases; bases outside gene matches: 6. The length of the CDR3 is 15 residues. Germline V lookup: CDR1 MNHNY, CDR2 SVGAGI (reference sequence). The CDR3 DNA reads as TGTGCCAGCAGCCAGGGACTAGCGGTTAAAGAGACCCAGTACTTC. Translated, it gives CASSQGLAVKETQYF.